The source of this T cell receptor (beta chain) is a study of shared clonotypes between healthy human individuals. The study's findings and limits: The low donor count limited represented genetic and exposure-history diversity.

The length of the CDR3 is 13 residues. Germline-derived CDR1 and CDR2 are MNHEY and SVGAGI. With V trimmed by 8 bases and J by 5 bases, 5 bases remained unmatched. The sorted-subset replicate PCRs were given about 200 ng DNA, which is 27,000 or so T cell genomes. Here immunoSEQ multiplex PCR was the method, and the copy in TCRdb shows in-frame clones only, minus some. This repertoire shows more than 1.2 million clones, 98% to 99% found once; its top ten account for about 0.34%. A word on this clone: Its target is not known.

V gene TRBV6-5 combines with J gene TRBJ2-2, with 7 nucleotides matching TRBD2. The TCR was taken from a man aged 25-40 years in good health. The sample comprised naive CD4+ T cells sorted from blood. Subset denoted: CD45RA+ positively selected. The CDR3, as DNA: TGTGCCAGCGGCCAAGCGGGAACCGGGGAGCTGTTTTTT. Its protein is CASGQAGTGELFF.